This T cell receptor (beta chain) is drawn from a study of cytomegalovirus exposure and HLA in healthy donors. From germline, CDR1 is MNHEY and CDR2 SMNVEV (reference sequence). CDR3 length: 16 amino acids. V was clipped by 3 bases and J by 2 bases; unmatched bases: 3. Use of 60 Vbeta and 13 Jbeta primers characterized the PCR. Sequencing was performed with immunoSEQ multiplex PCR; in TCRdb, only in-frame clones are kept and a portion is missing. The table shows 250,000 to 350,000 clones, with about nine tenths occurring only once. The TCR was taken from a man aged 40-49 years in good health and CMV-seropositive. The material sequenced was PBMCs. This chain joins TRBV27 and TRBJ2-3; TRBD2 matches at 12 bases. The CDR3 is CASSFLAGGVTDTQYF. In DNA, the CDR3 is TGTGCCAGCAGTTTTCTAGCGGGGGGGGTCACAGATACGCAGTATTTT.